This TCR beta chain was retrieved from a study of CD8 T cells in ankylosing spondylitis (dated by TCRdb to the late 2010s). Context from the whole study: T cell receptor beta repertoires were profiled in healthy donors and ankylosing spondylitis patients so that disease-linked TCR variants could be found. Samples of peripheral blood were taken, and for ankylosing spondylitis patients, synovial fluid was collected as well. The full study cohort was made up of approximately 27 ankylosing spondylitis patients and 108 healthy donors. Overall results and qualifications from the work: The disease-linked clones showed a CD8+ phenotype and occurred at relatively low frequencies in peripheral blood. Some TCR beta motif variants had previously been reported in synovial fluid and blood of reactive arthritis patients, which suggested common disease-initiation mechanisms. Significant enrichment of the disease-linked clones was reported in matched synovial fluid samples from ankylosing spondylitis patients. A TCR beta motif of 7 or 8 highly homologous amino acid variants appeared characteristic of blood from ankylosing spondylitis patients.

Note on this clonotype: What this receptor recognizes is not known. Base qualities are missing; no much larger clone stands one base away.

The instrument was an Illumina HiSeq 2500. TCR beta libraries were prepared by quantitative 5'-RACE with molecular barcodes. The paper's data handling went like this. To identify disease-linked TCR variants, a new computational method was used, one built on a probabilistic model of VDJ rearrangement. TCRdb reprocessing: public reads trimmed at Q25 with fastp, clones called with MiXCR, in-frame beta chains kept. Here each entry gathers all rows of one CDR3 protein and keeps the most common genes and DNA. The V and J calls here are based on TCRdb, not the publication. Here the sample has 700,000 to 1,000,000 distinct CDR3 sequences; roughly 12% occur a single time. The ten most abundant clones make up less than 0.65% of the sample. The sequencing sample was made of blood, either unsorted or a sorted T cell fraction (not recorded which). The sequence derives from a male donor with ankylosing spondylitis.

The sequence in DNA is TGCGCCAGCAGCCACAGACTAGCGCGGGATGAGCAGTTCTTC. This yields the protein CASSHRLARDEQFF. The sequence is built from TRBV4-3 and TRBJ2-1; 8 middle bases align to TRBD2. Here V drops 3 bases and J drops 8 bases, and the junction holds 6 bases not matched to any gene. The CDR3 measures 14 amino acids from cysteine to phenylalanine. Only CDR3 DNA remains: 42 bases, in frame from the first base. Via the germline V gene, CDR1 is LGHNA and CDR2 YSLEER.